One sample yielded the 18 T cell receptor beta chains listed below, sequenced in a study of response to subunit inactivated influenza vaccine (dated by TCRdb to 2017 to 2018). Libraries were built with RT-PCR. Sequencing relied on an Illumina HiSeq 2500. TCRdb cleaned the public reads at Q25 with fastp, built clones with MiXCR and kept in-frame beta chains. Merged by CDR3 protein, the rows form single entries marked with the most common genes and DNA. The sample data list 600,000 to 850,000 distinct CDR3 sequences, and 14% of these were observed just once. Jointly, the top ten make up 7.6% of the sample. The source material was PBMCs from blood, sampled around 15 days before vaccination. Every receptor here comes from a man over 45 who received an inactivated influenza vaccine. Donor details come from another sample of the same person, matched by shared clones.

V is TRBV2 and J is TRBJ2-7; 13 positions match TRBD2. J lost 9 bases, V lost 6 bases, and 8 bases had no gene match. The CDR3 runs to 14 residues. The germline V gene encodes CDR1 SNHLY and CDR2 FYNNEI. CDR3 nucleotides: TGTGCCAGCAGCTTCGGACTAGCGGGAGCGAGGCAGTACTTC. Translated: CASSFGLAGARQYF.

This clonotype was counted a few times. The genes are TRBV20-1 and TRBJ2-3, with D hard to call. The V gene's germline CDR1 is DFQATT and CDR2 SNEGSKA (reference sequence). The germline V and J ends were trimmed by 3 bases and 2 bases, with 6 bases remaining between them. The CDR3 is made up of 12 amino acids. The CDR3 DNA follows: TGCAGTGCTAGCGGGCTCACAGATACGCAGTATTTT. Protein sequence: CSASGLTDTQYF.

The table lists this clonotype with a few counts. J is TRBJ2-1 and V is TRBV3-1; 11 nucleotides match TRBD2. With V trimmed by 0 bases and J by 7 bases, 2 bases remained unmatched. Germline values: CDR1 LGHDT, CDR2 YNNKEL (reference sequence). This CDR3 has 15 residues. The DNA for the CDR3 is TGTGCCAGCAGCCAAGAATTAGCGGGAGGGAATGAGCAGTTCTTC. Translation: CASSQELAGGNEQFF.

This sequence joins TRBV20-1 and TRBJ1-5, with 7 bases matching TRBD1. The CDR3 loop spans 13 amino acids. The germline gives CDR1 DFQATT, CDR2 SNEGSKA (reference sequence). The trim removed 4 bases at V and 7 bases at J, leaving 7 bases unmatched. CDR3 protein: CSATDREGQPQHF. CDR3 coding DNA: TGCAGTGCTACTGACAGGGAAGGACAGCCCCAGCATTTT.

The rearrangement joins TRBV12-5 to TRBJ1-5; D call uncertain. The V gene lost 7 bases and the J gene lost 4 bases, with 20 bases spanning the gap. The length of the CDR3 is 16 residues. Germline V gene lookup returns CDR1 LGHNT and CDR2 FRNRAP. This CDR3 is CASVFEHEGVNQPQHF. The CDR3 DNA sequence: TGTGCTAGTGTATTCGAACACGAGGGAGTAAATCAGCCCCAGCATTTT.

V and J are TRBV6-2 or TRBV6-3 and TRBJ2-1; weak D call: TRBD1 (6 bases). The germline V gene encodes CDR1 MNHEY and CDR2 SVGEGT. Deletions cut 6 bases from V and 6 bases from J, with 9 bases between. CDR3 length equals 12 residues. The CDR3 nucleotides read TGTGCCAGCAGGAAACAGGGCAATGAGCAGTTCTTC. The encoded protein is CASRKQGNEQFF.

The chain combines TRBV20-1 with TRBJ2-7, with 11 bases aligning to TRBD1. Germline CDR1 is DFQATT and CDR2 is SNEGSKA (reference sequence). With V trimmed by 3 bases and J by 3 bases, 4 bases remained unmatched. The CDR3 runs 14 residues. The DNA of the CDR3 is TGCAGTGCTAGTAGGACAGGGGGCTACTACGAGCAGTACTTC. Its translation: CSASRTGGYYEQYF.

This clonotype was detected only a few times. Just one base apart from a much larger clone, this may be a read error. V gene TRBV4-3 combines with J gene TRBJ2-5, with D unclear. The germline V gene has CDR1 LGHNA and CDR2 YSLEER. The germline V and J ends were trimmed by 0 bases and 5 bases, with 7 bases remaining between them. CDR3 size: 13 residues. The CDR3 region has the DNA TGCGCCAGCAGCCAAGATATGGGGGAGACCCAGTACTTC. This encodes CASSQDMGETQYF.

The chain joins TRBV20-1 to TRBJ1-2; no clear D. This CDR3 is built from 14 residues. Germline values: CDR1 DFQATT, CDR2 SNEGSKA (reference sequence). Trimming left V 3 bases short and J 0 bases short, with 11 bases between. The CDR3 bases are TGCAGTGCTAGTGGGCAGTCCGCTAACTATGGCTACACCTTC. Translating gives CSASGQSANYGYTF.

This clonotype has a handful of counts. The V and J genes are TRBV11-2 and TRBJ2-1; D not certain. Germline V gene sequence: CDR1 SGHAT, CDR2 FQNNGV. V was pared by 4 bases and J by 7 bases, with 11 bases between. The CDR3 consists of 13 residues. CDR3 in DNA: TGTGCCAGCAGCTACGGACGGCGAAATGAGCAGTTCTTC. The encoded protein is CASSYGRRNEQFF.

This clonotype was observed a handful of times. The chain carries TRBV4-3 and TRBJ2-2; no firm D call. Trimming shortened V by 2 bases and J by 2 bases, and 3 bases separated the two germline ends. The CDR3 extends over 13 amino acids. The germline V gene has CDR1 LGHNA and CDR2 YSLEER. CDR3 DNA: TGCGCCAGCAGCCAACTCAACACCGGGGAGCTGTTTTTT. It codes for CASSQLNTGELFF.

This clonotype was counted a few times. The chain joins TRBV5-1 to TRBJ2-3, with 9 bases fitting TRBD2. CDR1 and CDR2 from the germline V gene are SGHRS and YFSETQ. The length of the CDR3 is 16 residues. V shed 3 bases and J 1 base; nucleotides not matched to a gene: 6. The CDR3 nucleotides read TGCGCCAGCAGCTCTGGACTAGCGATTGGCACAGATACGCAGTATTTT. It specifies CASSSGLAIGTDTQYF.

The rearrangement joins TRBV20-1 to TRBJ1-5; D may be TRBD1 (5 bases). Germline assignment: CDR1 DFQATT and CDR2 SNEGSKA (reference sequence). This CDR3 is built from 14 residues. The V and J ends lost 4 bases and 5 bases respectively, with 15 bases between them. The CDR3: CSAKGTLPDQPQHF. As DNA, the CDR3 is TGCAGTGCTAAAGGGACTCTACCCGATCAGCCCCAGCATTTT.

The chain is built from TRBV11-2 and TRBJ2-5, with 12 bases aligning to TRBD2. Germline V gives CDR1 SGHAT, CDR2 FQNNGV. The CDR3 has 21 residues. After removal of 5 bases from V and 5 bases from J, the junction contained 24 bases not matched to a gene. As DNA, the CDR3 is TGTGCCAGCAGCCGTCGAACTCCTAGCGGGGGGGCCTTCAACAATGAGGAGACCCAGTACTTC. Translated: CASSRRTPSGGAFNNEETQYF.

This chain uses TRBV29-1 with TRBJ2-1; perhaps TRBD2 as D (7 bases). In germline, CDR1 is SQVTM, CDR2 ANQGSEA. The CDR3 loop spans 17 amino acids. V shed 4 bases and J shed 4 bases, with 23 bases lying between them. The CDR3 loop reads CSVGGGRRGRVYNEQFF. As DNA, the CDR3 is TGCAGCGTTGGGGGAGGACGGCGGGGGCGCGTTTACAATGAGCAGTTCTTC.

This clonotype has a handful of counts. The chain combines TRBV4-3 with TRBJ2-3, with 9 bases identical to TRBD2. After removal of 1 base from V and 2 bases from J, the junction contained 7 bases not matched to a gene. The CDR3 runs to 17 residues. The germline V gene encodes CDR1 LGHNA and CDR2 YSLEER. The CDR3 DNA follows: TGCGCCAGCAGCCAAGCCCCGCTAGCGGGGAACACAGATACGCAGTATTTT. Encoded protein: CASSQAPLAGNTDTQYF.

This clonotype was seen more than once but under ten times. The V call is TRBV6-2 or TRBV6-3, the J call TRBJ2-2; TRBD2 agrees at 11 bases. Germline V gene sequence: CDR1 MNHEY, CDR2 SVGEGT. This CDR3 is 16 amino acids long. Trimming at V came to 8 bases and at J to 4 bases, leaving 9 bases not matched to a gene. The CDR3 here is CASSSLLAGGTGELFF. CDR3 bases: TGTGCCAGCTCCTCCCTGCTAGCGGGAGGCACCGGGGAGCTGTTTTTT.

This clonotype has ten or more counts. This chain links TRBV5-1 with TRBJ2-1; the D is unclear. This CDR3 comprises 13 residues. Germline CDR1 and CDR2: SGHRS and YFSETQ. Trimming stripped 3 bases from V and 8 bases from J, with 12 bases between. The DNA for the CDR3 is TGCGCCAGCAGCTCAAGTACGGGTGATGAGCAGTTCTTC. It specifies CASSSSTGDEQFF. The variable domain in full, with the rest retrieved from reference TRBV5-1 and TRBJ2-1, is KAGVTQTPRYLIKTRGQQVTLSCSPISGHRSVSWYQQTPGQGLQFLFEYFSETQRNKGNFPGRFSGRQFSNSRSEMNVSTLELGDSALYLCASSSSTGDEQFFGPGTRLTVL.